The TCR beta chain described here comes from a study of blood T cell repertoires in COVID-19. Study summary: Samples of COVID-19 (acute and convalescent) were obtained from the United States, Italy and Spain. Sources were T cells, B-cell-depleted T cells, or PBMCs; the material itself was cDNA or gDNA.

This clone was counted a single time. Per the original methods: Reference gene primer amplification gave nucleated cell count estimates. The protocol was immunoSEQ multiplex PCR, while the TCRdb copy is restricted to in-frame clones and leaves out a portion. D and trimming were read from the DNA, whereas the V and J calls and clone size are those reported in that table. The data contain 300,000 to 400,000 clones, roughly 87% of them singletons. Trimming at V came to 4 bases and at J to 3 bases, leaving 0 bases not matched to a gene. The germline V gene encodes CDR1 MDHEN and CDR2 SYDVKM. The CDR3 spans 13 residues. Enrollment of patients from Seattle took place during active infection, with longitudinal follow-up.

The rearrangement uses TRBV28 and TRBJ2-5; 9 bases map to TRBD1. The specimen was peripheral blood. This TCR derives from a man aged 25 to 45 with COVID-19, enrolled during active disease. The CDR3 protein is CASSWDREETQYF. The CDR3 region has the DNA TGTGCCAGCAGTTGGGACAGGGAAGAGACCCAGTACTTC.